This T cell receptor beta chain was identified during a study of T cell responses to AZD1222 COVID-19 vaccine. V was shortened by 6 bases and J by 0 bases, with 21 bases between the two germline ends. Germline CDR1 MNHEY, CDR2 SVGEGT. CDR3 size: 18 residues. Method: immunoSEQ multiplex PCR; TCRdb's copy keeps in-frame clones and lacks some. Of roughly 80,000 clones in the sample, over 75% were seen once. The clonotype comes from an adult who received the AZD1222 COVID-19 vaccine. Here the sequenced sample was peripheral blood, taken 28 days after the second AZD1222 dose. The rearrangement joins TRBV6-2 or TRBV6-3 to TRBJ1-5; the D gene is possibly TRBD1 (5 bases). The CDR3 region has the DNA TGTGCCAGCAGCCAGATCGCGGGGAAGGGGATTAGCAATCAGCCCCAGCATTTT. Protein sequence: CASSQIAGKGISNQPQHF.